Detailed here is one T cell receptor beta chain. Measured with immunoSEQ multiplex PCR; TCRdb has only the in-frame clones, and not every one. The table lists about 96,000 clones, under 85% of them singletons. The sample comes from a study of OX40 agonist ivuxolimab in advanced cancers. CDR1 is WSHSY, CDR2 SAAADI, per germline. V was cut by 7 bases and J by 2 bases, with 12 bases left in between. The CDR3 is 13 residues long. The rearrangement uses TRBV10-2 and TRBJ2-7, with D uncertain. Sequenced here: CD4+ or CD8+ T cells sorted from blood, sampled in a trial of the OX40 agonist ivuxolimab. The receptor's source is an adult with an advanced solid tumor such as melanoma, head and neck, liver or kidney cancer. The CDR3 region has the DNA TGCGCCAGCACTCAAGCCTATCCCTACGAGCAGTACTTC. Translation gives CASTQAYPYEQYF.